These 8 T cell receptor beta chains originate from one sample sequenced in a study of T-cell memory formation after mild COVID-19. MiXCR was run by TCRdb on the 5' RACE reads, yielding one entry per CDR3 protein. The sample carries about 540,000 distinct CDR3 sequences, approximately 20% recorded once. Sequencing used PBMCs or a T cell subset sorted from them (not recorded which). These receptors came from an adult woman who had mild COVID-19 (a few samples of this study predate the infection). Cell type and time point are not known.

The gene calls are TRBV6-6 and TRBJ1-1; the D is unclear. The CDR3 has 15 amino acids. The V end lost 2 bases, the J end lost 0 bases, and 10 bases lay between the germline ends. Germline V lookup: CDR1 MNHNY, CDR2 SVGAGI (reference sequence). CDR3 residues: CASSYPLEVNTEAFF. CDR3 in DNA: TGTGCCAGCAGTTACCCCCTGGAAGTGAACACTGAAGCTTTCTTT.

This clonotype was observed at least ten times. The J gene is TRBJ2-1, the V gene TRBV7-3, with TRBD2 identical over 7 bases. The CDR3 runs to 15 residues. CDR1 is SGHTA, CDR2 FQGTGA, per germline. With V trimmed by 3 bases and J by 7 bases, 9 bases remained unmatched. The CDR3 region has the DNA TGTGCCAGCAGCTTTGCGGGAGCCCCTGAGAATGAGCAGTTCTTC. As protein: CASSFAGAPENEQFF.

This clonotype came up a few times. This sequence joins TRBV11-3 and TRBJ2-3, with 10 nucleotides matching TRBD2. CDR3 length: 16 amino acids. Trimming cost V 5 bases and J 2 bases; bases outside gene matches: 7. In germline, CDR1 is SGHNT, CDR2 YENEEA. As DNA, the CDR3 is TGTGCCAGCAGCGACGGACTAGCGGTCGACACAGATACGCAGTATTTT. This gives the protein CASSDGLAVDTDTQYF.

This rearrangement joins TRBV13 to TRBJ2-7, with 7 bases matching TRBD2. V was pared by 3 bases and J by 5 bases, with 10 bases of the junction left unmatched. Germline V gene data show CDR1 as PRHDT and CDR2 as FYEKMQ (reference sequence). The CDR3 spans 15 residues. This CDR3 reads CASSFEGGRFHEQYF. The CDR3, as DNA: TGTGCCAGCAGCTTCGAGGGCGGGAGATTCCACGAGCAGTACTTC.

This clonotype was detected a few times. The CDR3 loop reads CATSRATGSNQPQHF. CDR3 sequence (DNA): TGTGCCACCAGCAGAGCAACAGGGAGCAATCAGCCCCAGCATTTT. The genes are TRBV15 and TRBJ1-5; the D gene is possibly TRBD1 (6 bases). Germline CDR1 reads LNHNV; CDR2 reads YYDKDF (reference sequence). The CDR3 spans 15 residues. V was trimmed by 1 base and J by 1 base, leaving 8 bases between them.

About this clonotype: Just one base apart from a much larger clone, this may be a read error. The chain is built from TRBV6-6 and TRBJ1-1; D is unresolved. The CDR3 covers 14 residues. V dropped 7 bases and J dropped 0 bases, with 12 bases sitting between them. Per germline, CDR1 MNHNY and CDR2 SVGAGI (reference sequence). CDR3 coding DNA: TGTGCCAGCATGTTGGATAGGCTGAACACTGAAGCTTTCTTT. Its translation: CASMLDRLNTEAFF.

The V and J genes are TRBV18 and TRBJ2-1; 8 bases are shared with TRBD2. Germline trimming cut 5 bases from V and 8 bases from J; bases unmatched to any gene: 11. The length of the CDR3 is 15 residues. Germline CDR1 KGHSH, CDR2 LQKENI. Here the CDR3 reads CASSTLPSAGDEQFF. In DNA, the CDR3 is TGTGCCAGCTCAACCCTGCCGTCAGCGGGAGATGAGCAGTTCTTC.

This clonotype was seen only a few times. J is TRBJ2-2 and V is TRBV5-1, with 14 nucleotides matching TRBD2. This CDR3 contains 18 residues. Germline CDR1 reads SGHRS; CDR2 reads YFSETQ. V gave up 0 bases and J gave up 1 base; unmatched junction bases: 2. This CDR3 reads CASSLGLAGGMNTGELFF. The CDR3, as DNA: TGCGCCAGCAGCTTGGGACTAGCGGGGGGGATGAACACCGGGGAGCTGTTTTTT.